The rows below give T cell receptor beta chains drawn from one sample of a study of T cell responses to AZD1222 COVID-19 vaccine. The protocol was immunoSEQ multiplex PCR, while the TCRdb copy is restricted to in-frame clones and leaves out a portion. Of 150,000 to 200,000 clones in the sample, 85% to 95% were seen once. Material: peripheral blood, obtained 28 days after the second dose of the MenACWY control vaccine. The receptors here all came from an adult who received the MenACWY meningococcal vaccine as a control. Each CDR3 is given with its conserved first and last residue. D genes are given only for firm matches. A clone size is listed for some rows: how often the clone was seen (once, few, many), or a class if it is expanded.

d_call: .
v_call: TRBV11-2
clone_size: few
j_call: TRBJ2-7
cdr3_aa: CASSLEGFGVYEQYF
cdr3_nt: TGTGCCAGCAGCTTAGAAGGATTTGGCGTATACGAGCAGTACTTC

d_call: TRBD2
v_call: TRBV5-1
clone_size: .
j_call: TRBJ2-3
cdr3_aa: CASSQGAGGTDTQYF
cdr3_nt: TGCGCCAGCAGCCAGGGCGCGGGAGGCACAGATACGCAGTATTTT

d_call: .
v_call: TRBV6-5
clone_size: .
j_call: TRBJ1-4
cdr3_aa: CASSPGTVDNEKLFF
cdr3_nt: TGTGCCAGCAGTCCCGGGACGGTGGATAATGAAAAACTGTTTTTT

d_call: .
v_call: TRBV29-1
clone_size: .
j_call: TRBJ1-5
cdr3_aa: CSVVSGAGNQPQHF
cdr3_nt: TGCAGCGTTGTAAGTGGGGCCGGCAATCAGCCCCAGCATTTT

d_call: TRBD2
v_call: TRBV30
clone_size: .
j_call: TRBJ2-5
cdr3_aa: CAWSLAGVGETQYF
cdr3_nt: TGTGCCTGGAGTTTAGCGGGAGTAGGGGAGACCCAGTACTTC

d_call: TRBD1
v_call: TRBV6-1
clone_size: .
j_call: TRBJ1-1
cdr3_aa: CASSEGRGTGHTEAFF
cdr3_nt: TGTGCCAGCAGTGAAGGTAGAGGGACAGGCCACACTGAAGCTTTCTTT

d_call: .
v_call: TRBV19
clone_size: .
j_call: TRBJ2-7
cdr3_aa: CASSAGRYYEQYF
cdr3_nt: TGTGCCAGTAGCGCCGGACGGTACTACGAGCAGTACTTC

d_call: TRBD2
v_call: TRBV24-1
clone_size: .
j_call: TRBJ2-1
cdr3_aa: CATSNLAASSYNEQFF
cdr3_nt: TGTGCCACCAGTAACCTAGCGGCTAGCTCCTACAATGAGCAGTTCTTC

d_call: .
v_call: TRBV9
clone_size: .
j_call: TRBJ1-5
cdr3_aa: CARSGIPGPQHF
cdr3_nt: TGTGCCAGATCCGGGATCCCAGGGCCCCAGCATTTT

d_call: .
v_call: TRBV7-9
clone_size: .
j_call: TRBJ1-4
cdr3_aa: CASSFGDATNEKLFF
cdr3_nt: TGTGCCAGCAGCTTCGGGGATGCAACTAATGAAAAACTGTTTTTT

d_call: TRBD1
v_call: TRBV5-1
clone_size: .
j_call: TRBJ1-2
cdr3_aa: CASSTGQERTTF
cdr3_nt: TGCGCCAGCAGCACGGGACAGGAAAGAACCACCTTC

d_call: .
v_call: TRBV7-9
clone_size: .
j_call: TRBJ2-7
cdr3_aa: CASSLAGQTYEQYF
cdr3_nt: TGTGCCAGCAGCTTAGCGGGACAAACCTACGAGCAGTACTTC

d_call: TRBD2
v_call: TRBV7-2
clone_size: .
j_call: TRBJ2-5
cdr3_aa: CASSQSLAGVETQYF
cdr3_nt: TGTGCCAGCAGCCAAAGCCTAGCGGGAGTAGAGACCCAGTACTTC

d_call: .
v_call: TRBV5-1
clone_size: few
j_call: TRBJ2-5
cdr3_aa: CASSSLEVETQYF
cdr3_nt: TGCGCCAGCAGCTCACTTGAGGTAGAGACCCAGTACTTC

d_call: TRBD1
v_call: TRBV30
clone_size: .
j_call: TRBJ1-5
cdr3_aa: CAWGQGPNQPQHF
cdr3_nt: TGTGCCTGGGGACAGGGGCCCAATCAGCCCCAGCATTTT

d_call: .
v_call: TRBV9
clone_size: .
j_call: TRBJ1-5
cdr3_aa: CASSEGTGSNQPQHF
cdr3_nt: TGTGCCAGCAGCGAGGGTACAGGTTCGAATCAGCCCCAGCATTTT

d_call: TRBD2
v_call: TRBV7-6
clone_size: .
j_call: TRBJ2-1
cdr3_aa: CASSLAGGHSNEQFF
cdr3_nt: TGTGCCAGCAGCTTAGCGGGAGGGCATTCCAATGAGCAGTTCTTC

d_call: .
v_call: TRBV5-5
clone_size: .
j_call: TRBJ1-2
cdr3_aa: CASRQPGALLGYTF
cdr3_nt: TGTGCCAGCAGACAACCCGGGGCTTTGCTGGGCTACACCTTC

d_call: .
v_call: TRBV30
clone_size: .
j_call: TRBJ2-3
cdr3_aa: CAWTPRGDTQYF
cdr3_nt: TGTGCCTGGACTCCCCGAGGAGATACGCAGTATTTT

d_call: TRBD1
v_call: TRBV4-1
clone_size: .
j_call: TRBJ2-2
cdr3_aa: CASSQAGGTGTGELFF
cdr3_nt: TGCGCCAGCAGCCAAGCAGGGGGTACGGGCACCGGGGAGCTGTTTTTT

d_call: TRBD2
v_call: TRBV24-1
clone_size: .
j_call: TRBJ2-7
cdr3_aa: CATSERLAGTSEQYF
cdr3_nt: TGTGCCACCAGCGAACGGCTAGCGGGAACCAGCGAGCAGTACTTC

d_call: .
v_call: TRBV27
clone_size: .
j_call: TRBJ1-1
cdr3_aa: CARSNMRRVGSGRTEAFF
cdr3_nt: TGTGCCAGATCGAACATGCGGAGAGTTGGCTCTGGGAGGACTGAAGCTTTCTTT

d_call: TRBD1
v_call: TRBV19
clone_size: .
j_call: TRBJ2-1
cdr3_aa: CASSMGQGTYNEQFF
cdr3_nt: TGTGCCAGTAGTATGGGACAGGGAACCTACAATGAGCAGTTCTTC

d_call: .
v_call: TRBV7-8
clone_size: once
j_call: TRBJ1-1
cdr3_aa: CASSLGQNTEAFF
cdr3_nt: TGTGCCAGCAGCTTAGGACAGAACACTGAAGCTTTCTTT

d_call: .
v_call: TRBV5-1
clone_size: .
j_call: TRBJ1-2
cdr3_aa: CASSYDSEGSNYGYTF
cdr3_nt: TGCGCCAGCAGCTACGACAGCGAGGGGTCTAACTATGGCTACACCTTC

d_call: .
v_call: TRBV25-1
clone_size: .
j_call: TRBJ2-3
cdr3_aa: CASSQKATVGTQYF
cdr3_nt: TGTGCCAGCAGCCAAAAGGCCACGGTTGGGACACAGTATTTT

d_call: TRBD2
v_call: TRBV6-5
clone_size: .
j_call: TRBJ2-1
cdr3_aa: CASSPTSGRLDEQFF
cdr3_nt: TGTGCCAGCAGCCCCACTAGCGGGAGGCTGGATGAGCAGTTCTTC

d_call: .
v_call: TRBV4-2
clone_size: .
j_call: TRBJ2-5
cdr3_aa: CASSSNGAQETQYF
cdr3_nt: TGTGCCAGCAGCTCCAATGGGGCCCAAGAGACCCAGTACTTC

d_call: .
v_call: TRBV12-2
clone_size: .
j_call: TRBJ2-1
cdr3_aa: CASRLVALGAPQFF
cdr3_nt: .

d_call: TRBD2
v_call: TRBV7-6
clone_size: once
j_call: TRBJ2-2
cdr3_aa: CASSGGILAGGKSGELFF
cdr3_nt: TGTGCCAGCAGCGGAGGCATACTAGCGGGAGGGAAGTCCGGGGAGCTGTTTTTT

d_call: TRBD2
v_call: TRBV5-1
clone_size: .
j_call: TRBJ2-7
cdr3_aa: CASSLVLLAGITYEQYF
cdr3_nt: TGCGCCAGCAGCTTGGTGTTACTAGCGGGGATCACCTACGAGCAGTACTTC

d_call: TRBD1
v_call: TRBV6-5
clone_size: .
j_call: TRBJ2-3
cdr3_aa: CASRTDRGTDTQYF
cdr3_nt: TGTGCCAGCAGGACGGACAGGGGAACAGATACGCAGTATTTT

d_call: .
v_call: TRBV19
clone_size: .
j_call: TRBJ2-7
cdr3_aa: CASSIWPVGGRGWQYF
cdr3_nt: TGTGCCAGTAGTATATGGCCCGTGGGGGGACGAGGTTGGCAGTACTTC

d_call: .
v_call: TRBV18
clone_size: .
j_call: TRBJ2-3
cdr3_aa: CASSPRPAGGTDTQYF
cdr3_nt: TGTGCCAGCTCACCGAGGCCGGCGGGTGGCACAGATACGCAGTATTTT

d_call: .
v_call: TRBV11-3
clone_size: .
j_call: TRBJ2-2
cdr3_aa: CASSLGGTNTGELFF
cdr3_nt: TGTGCCAGCAGCTTAGGAGGTACCAACACCGGGGAGCTGTTTTTT

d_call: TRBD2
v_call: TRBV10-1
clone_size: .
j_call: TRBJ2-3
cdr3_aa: CASSESSIAGGPDTQYF
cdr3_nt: TGCGCCAGCAGTGAGTCGAGTATAGCGGGAGGGCCAGATACGCAGTATTTT